This T cell receptor (beta chain) came from a study of blood T cell repertoires in COVID-19. Background on the study: Acute and convalescent COVID-19 specimens originated in the United States, Italy and Spain. Sample material is recorded as cDNA or gDNA derived from T cells, B-cell-depleted T cells, or PBMCs.

This CDR3 spans 15 amino acids. Per germline, CDR1 SGHTA and CDR2 FQGNSA. The V gene end was trimmed by 3 bases and the J gene end by 7 bases; junction bases not matched to a gene: 5. As processed by the authors: From reference gene primer amplification, estimates of nucleated cell counts were derived. TCRdb's copy holds only in-frame clones and misses some; the assay was immunoSEQ multiplex PCR. The V and J calls and clone size were taken over from that table, and D and trimming were inferred from the DNA. This sample has 100,000 to 150,000 clones, with about four fifths found just once. This clone came up once.

The V and J genes are TRBV7-2 and TRBJ2-1; the match to TRBD2 covers 11 bases. The sequence derives from a woman aged 55 to 70 with active or convalescent COVID-19. The source material was peripheral blood. The CDR3 DNA sequence: TGTGCCAGCAGCTTGGGACTAGCGGAGGGGAATGAGCAGTTCTTC. Encoded protein: CASSLGLAEGNEQFF.